This TCR beta chain was captured in a study of CXCR3-negative and CXCR3-positive naive CD8 T cells. Study results and caveats: Greater hydrophobicity was found in TRB CDR3s of CXCR3-positive naive cells than of CXCR3-negative naive cells.

TRB cDNA was prepared as libraries by UMI-labeled 5' RACE. No DNA is given; TCRdb re-called the 5' RACE reads and lists each CDR3 protein once. The sample includes about 130,000 distinct CDR3 sequences. Notes on this clonotype: Its antigen is not identified.

The CDR3 covers 11 residues. Per the germline V gene, CDR1 is MNHNY and CDR2 is SVGAGI (reference sequence). This TCR derives from a human donor in good health. Some clones in this sample may be carry-over from other donors' samples. The sequenced material came from naive CXCR3+ CD8+ T cells from blood. Indicated subset: CD45RO-CCR7+CD27+CD95- naive CD8+ T cells expressing CXCR3 (TNR3+). This chain uses TRBV6-6 with TRBJ1-2. CDR3 region: CASRTIHGYTF.